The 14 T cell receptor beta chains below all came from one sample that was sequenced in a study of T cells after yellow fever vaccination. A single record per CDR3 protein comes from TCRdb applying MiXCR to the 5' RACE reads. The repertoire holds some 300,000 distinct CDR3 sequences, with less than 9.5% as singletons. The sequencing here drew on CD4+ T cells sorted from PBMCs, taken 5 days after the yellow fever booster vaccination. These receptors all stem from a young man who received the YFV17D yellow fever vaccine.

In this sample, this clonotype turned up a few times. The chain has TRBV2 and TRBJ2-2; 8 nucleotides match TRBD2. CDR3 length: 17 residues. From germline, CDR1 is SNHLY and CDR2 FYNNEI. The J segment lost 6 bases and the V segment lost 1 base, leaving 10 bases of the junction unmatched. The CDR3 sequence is CASSEVGLAGTPGELFF. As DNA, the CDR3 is TGTGCCAGCAGTGAAGTTGGGCTAGCGGGTACTCCCGGGGAGCTGTTTTTT. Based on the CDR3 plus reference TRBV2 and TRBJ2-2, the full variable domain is EPEVTQTPSHQVTQMGQEVILRCVPISNHLYFYWYRQILGQKVEFLVSFYNNEISEKSEIFDDQFSVERPDGSNFTLKIRSTKLEDSAMYFCASSEVGLAGTPGELFFGEGSRLTVL.

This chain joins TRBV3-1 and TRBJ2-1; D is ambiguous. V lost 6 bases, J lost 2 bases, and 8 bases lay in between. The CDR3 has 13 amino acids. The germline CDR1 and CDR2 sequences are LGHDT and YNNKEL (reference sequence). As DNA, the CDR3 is TGTGCCAGCAGTCCCTCTACCTACAATGAGCAGTTCTTC. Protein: CASSPSTYNEQFF.

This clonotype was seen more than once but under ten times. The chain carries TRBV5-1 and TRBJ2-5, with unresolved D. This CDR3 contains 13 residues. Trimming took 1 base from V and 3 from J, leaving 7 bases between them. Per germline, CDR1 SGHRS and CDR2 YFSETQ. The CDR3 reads CASSLTVEETQYF. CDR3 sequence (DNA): TGCGCCAGCAGCTTGACGGTGGAAGAGACCCAGTACTTC.

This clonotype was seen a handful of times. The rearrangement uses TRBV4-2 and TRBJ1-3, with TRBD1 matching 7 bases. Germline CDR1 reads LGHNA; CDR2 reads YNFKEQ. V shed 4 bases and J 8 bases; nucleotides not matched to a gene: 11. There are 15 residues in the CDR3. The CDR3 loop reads CASSRSGQREDTIYF. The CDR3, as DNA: TGTGCCAGCAGCCGGTCGGGACAGCGCGAAGACACCATATATTTT.

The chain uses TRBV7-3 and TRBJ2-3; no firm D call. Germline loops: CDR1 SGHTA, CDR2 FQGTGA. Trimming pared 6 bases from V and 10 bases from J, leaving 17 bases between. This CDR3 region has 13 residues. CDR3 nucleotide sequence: TGTGCCAGCAGTTCAACTGTAGTCTCCGCGCAGTATTTT. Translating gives CASSSTVVSAQYF.

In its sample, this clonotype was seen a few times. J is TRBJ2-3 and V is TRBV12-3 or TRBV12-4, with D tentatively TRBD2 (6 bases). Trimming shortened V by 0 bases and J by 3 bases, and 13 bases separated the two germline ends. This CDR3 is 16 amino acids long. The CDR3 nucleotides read TGTGCCAGCAGTTTAGCCGTACTAGCTACGACAGATACGCAGTATTTT. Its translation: CASSLAVLATTDTQYF.

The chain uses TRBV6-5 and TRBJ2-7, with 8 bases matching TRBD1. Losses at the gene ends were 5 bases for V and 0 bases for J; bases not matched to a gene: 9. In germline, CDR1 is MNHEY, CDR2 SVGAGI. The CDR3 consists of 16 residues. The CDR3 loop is CASSKKGQAHSYEQYF. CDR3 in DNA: TGTGCCAGCAGTAAAAAGGGACAGGCACACTCCTACGAGCAGTACTTC.

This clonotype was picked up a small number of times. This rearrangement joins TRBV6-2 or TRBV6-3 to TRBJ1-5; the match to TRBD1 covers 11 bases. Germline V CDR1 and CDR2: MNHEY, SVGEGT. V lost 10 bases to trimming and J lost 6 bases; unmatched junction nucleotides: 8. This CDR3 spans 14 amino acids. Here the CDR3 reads CATAGTGGFQPQHF. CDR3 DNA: TGTGCCACCGCCGGGACAGGGGGGTTTCAGCCCCAGCATTTT.

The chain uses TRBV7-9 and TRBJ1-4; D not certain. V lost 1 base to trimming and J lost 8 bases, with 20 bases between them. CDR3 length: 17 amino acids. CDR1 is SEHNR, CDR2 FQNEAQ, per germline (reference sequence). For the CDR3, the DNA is TGTGCCAGCAGCTTAGGACCCCCCCCGGGCTATTCCGAAAAACTGTTTTTT. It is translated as CASSLGPPPGYSEKLFF.

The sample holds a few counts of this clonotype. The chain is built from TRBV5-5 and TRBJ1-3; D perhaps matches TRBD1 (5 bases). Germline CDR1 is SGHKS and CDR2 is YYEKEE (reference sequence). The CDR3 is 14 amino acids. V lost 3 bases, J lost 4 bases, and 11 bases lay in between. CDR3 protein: CASSWGTVGNTIYF. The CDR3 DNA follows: TGTGCCAGCAGCTGGGGGACTGTGGGAAACACCATATATTTT.

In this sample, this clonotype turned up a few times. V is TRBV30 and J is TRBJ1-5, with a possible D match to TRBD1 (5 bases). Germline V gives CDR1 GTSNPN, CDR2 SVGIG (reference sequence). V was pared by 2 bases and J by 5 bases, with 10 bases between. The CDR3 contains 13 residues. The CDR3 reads CAWSPDRDQPQHF. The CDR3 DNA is TGTGCCTGGAGTCCCGACAGAGATCAGCCCCAGCATTTT.

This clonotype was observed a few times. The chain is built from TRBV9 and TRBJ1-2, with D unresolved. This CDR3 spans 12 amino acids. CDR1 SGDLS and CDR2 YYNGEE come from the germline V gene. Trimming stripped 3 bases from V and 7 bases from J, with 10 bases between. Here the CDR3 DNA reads TGTGCCAGCAGCGCACCTAACGGTGGCTACACCTTC. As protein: CASSAPNGGYTF.

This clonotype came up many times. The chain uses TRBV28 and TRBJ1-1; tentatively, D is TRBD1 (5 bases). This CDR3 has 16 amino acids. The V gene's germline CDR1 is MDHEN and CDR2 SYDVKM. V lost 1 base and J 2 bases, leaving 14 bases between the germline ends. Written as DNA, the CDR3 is TGTGCCAGCAGTTTATTGGAGGGGCAGGGAAACACTGAAGCTTTCTTT. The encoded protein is CASSLLEGQGNTEAFF.

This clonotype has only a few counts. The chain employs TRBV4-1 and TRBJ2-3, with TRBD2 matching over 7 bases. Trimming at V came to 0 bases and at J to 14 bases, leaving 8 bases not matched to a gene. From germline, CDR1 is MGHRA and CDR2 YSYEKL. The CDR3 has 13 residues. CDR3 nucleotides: TGCGCCAGCAGCCAAGATCCGGCGGGGGTCCGGTATTTT. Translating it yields CASSQDPAGVRYF.